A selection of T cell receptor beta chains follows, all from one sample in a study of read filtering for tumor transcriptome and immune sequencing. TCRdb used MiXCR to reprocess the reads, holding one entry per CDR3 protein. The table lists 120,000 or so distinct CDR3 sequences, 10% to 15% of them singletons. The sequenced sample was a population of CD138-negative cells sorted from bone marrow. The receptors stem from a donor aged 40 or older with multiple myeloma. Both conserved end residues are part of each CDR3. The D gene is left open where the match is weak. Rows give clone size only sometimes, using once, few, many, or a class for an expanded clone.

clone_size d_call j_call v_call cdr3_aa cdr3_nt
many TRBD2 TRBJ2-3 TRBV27 CASRPSGRLDTQYF TGTGCCAGCAGGCCTAGCGGGAGGTTAGATACGCAGTATTTT
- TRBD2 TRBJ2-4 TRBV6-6 CATGDSGRGFIQYF TGTGCCACCGGAGATAGCGGGAGAGGTTTCATTCAGTACTTC
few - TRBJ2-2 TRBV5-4 CASSPVGGELFF TGTGCCAGCAGCCCGGTCGGCGGGGAGCTGTTTTTT
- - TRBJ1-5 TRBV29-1 CSVGANTQHF TGCAGCGTTGGGGCTAATACGCAGCATTTT
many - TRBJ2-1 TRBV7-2 CASSPLSEQFF TGTGCCAGCAGCCCACTGAGTGAGCAGTTCTTC
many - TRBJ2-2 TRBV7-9 CASSRGTQNTGELFF TGTGCCAGCAGCAGAGGGACACAGAACACCGGGGAGCTGTTTTTT
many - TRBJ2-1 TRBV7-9 CASSASPSHEQFF TGTGCCAGCAGCGCTAGTCCCTCCCATGAGCAGTTCTTC
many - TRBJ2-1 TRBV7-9 CASSLGRGPFDLFF TGTGCCAGCAGCTTAGGAAGGGGACCCTTCGATCTGTTCTTC
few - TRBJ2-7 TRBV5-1 CASSPGGRSYEQYF TGCGCCAGCAGCCCCGGGGGGCGTTCCTACGAGCAGTACTTC
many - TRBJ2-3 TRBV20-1 CSARDSQSTDTQYF TGCAGTGCTAGAGATTCCCAGAGCACAGATACGCAGTATTTT
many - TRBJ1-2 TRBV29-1 CSVDANIGYGYTF TGCAGCGTTGATGCAAACATAGGCTATGGCTACACCTTC
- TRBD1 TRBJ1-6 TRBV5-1 CASRRTGGQGNSPLHF TGCGCCAGCAGGCGGACAGGGGGCCAGGGAAATTCACCCCTCCACTTT
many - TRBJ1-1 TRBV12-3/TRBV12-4 CASSKQSGRTEAFF TGTGCCAGCAGCAAGCAGAGTGGGAGAACTGAAGCTTTCTTT
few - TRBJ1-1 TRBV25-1 CASRIGLLTEAFF TGTGCCAGCCGCATCGGTCTGCTCACTGAAGCTTTCTTT
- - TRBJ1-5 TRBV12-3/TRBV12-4 CASCYRDNQPQHF TGTGCCAGCTGTTACCGGGACAATCAGCCCCAGCATTTT
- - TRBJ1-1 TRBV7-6 CASSPMGGGTEAFF TGTGCCAGCAGCCCTATGGGGGGTGGCACTGAAGCTTTCTTT
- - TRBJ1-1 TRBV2 CASSPPIGAFF TGTGCCAGCAGTCCGCCAATTGGAGCTTTCTTT
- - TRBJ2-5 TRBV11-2 CASSLEWTKQETQYF TGTGCCAGCAGCTTAGAGTGGACGAAACAAGAGACCCAGTACTTC
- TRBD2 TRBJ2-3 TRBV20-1 CSARTAGGYTDTQYF TGCAGTGCTAGAACAGCGGGAGGTTACACAGATACGCAGTATTTT
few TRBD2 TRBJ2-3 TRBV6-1 CASRLAASTDTQYF TGTGCCAGCAGACTAGCGGCTAGCACAGATACGCAGTATTTT
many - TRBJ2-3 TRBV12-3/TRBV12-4 CASSSSGVPDTQYF TGTGCCAGCAGTTCCTCGGGCGTCCCAGATACGCAGTATTTT
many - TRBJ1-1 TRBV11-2 CASSPGTGGRYTEAFF TGTGCCAGCAGCCCTGGGACTGGCGGGCGGTACACTGAAGCTTTCTTT
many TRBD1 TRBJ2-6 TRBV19 CASSKTGGAPGANVLTF TGTGCCAGTAGCAAGACAGGGGGCGCGCCTGGGGCCAACGTCCTGACTTTC
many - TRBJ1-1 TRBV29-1 CSVEGKGGANTEAFF TGCAGCGTTGAAGGCAAGGGGGGGGCAAACACTGAAGCTTTCTTT
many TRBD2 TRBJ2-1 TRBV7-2 CASNPARLAGGAEQFF TGTGCCAGCAACCCTGCTCGGCTAGCGGGAGGGGCTGAGCAGTTCTTC
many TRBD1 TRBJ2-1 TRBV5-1 CASSLGTGGNEQFF TGCGCCAGCAGCTTGGGTACAGGGGGCAATGAGCAGTTCTTC
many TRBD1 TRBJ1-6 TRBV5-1 CASSRTGANSPLHF TGCGCCAGCAGCCGGACAGGGGCTAATTCACCCCTCCACTTT